This T cell receptor (beta chain) was obtained from a study of T cells in Graves' hyperthyroidism and ophthalmopathy. Germline CDR1 KGHDR, CDR2 SFDVKD. The length of the CDR3 is 15 residues. V dropped 4 bases and J dropped 4 bases, with 13 bases sitting between them. This clonotype appeared a few times. It was RNA transcripts that yielded the amplified TCR beta CDR3 regions. First-round RT-PCR targeting the TCR CDR3 was performed with the HTBI primer set. TCRdb redid the calling of the multiplex PCR reads with MiXCR, one entry per CDR3 protein. Among 300,000 to 450,000 distinct CDR3 sequences listed, around 14% were seen once.

This chain links TRBV24-1 with TRBJ2-1; the D gene is possibly TRBD1 (6 bases). What was sequenced was blood. The receptor comes from a woman aged 60 to 75 with Graves' hyperthyroidism. Here the CDR3 DNA reads TGTGCCACCAGTGAGGGGGCCTCGGTATACAATGAGCAGTTCTTC. It codes for CATSEGASVYNEQFF.